The rows below give T cell receptor beta chains drawn from one sample of a study of technical replicates of blood from a few donors. Sequenced by immunoSEQ multiplex PCR; TCRdb stores in-frame clones only, minus some. The table lists tens of thousands of clones, roughly 95% of them singletons, with 0.35% to 0.45% in the top ten. The sequencing input was T cells isolated from PBMCs. These receptors all come from a human donor in good health. Each CDR3 is given with its conserved first and last residue. Each record gives: V gene, clone size, D gene, J gene, CDR3 protein, CDR3 DNA. A D gene is named only where the DNA matches it firmly. Rows give clone size only sometimes, using once, few, many, or a class for an expanded clone.

V gene: TRBV4-2
clone size: -
D gene: TRBD2
J gene: TRBJ2-7
CDR3 protein: CASSLGLAGLEQYF
CDR3 DNA: TGTGCCAGCAGCCTGGGACTAGCGGGACTCGAGCAGTACTTC

V gene: TRBV19
clone size: -
D gene: -
J gene: TRBJ1-1
CDR3 protein: CASSIAGHNTEAFF
CDR3 DNA: TGTGCCAGTAGTATCGCTGGACACAACACTGAAGCTTTCTTT

V gene: TRBV7-2
clone size: -
D gene: TRBD1
J gene: TRBJ2-2
CDR3 protein: CASGVRTGGTGELFF
CDR3 DNA: TGTGCCAGCGGCGTAAGGACAGGAGGCACCGGGGAGCTGTTTTTT

V gene: TRBV7-3
clone size: -
D gene: -
J gene: TRBJ2-3
CDR3 protein: CASSPGTDTQYF
CDR3 DNA: TGTGCCAGCAGCCCAGGCACAGATACGCAGTATTTT

V gene: TRBV2
clone size: few
D gene: -
J gene: TRBJ1-1
CDR3 protein: CASRVRENTEAFF
CDR3 DNA: TGTGCCAGCAGGGTCAGGGAAAACACTGAAGCTTTCTTT

V gene: TRBV30
clone size: -
D gene: -
J gene: TRBJ1-5
CDR3 protein: CAWSDRGNQPQHF
CDR3 DNA: TGTGCCTGGAGTGACAGGGGCAATCAGCCCCAGCATTTT

V gene: TRBV7-3
clone size: -
D gene: TRBD2
J gene: TRBJ2-1
CDR3 protein: CASSLMTSEYNEQFF
CDR3 DNA: TGTGCCAGCAGCTTAATGACTAGCGAGTACAATGAGCAGTTCTTC

V gene: TRBV14
clone size: -
D gene: -
J gene: TRBJ2-1
CDR3 protein: CASSQTTGVIYNEQFF
CDR3 DNA: TGTGCCAGCAGCCAAACCACAGGAGTAATCTACAATGAGCAGTTCTTC

V gene: TRBV9
clone size: -
D gene: TRBD1
J gene: TRBJ2-1
CDR3 protein: CASSVALDRLRDEQFF
CDR3 DNA: TGTGCCAGCAGCGTAGCTTTGGACAGGCTTCGAGATGAGCAGTTCTTC

V gene: TRBV19
clone size: -
D gene: -
J gene: TRBJ2-5
CDR3 protein: CASSSGETQYF
CDR3 DNA: TGTGCCAGTAGTAGCGGAGAGACCCAGTACTTC

V gene: TRBV5-4
clone size: -
D gene: TRBD2
J gene: TRBJ2-3
CDR3 protein: CASSASGRRSTDTQYF
CDR3 DNA: TGTGCCAGCAGCGCAAGCGGGAGGAGGAGCACAGATACGCAGTATTTT

V gene: TRBV6-5
clone size: -
D gene: TRBD1
J gene: TRBJ1-2
CDR3 protein: CASRAGTGGAEGYTF
CDR3 DNA: TGTGCCAGCAGGGCCGGGACAGGGGGCGCAGAGGGCTACACCTTC

V gene: TRBV30
clone size: -
D gene: -
J gene: TRBJ1-5
CDR3 protein: CAWGTGSNQPQHF
CDR3 DNA: TGTGCCTGGGGCACGGGGAGCAATCAGCCCCAGCATTTT

V gene: TRBV27
clone size: -
D gene: TRBD1
J gene: TRBJ1-1
CDR3 protein: CASSLEGQGATEAFF
CDR3 DNA: TGTGCCAGCAGTTTAGAAGGACAGGGGGCCACTGAAGCTTTCTTT

V gene: TRBV9
clone size: -
D gene: -
J gene: TRBJ2-3
CDR3 protein: CASSEPSGTTQYF
CDR3 DNA: TGTGCCAGCAGCGAACCATCCGGGACAACGCAGTATTTT

V gene: TRBV9
clone size: -
D gene: TRBD2
J gene: TRBJ2-1
CDR3 protein: CASSVAAGVYHNEQFF
CDR3 DNA: TGTGCCAGCAGCGTAGCGGCGGGAGTCTACCACAATGAGCAGTTCTTC

V gene: TRBV9
clone size: once
D gene: TRBD2
J gene: TRBJ2-3
CDR3 protein: CASSASGREDTQYF
CDR3 DNA: TGTGCCAGCAGCGCTAGCGGGAGGGAAGATACGCAGTATTTT

V gene: TRBV29-1
clone size: -
D gene: TRBD1
J gene: TRBJ1-1
CDR3 protein: CSVDRGLNTEAFF
CDR3 DNA: TGCAGCGTCGACAGGGGCCTGAACACTGAAGCTTTCTTT

V gene: TRBV7-3
clone size: -
D gene: -
J gene: TRBJ2-2
CDR3 protein: CASSPPTSTGELFF
CDR3 DNA: TGTGCCAGCAGCCCACCCACAAGTACCGGGGAGCTGTTTTTT

V gene: TRBV30
clone size: -
D gene: -
J gene: TRBJ1-1
CDR3 protein: CAWIGGTEAFF
CDR3 DNA: TGTGCCTGGATAGGGGGCACTGAAGCTTTCTTT

V gene: TRBV6-1
clone size: -
D gene: -
J gene: TRBJ1-5
CDR3 protein: CASIERGFGNQPQHF
CDR3 DNA: TGTGCCAGCATAGAGAGAGGGTTCGGCAATCAGCCCCAGCATTTT

V gene: TRBV6-1
clone size: -
D gene: TRBD2
J gene: TRBJ2-1
CDR3 protein: CASSESGAGDSYNEQFF
CDR3 DNA: TGTGCCAGCAGTGAGTCGGGAGCGGGAGACTCCTACAATGAGCAGTTCTTC

V gene: TRBV6-5
clone size: -
D gene: -
J gene: TRBJ2-2
CDR3 protein: CASRMGLAGELFF
CDR3 DNA: TGTGCCAGCAGAATGGGACTCGCCGGGGAGCTGTTTTTT

V gene: TRBV15
clone size: once
D gene: -
J gene: TRBJ1-3
CDR3 protein: CATSTGLGNTIYF
CDR3 DNA: TGTGCCACCAGCACAGGTCTCGGAAACACCATATATTTT

V gene: TRBV15
clone size: -
D gene: -
J gene: TRBJ1-5
CDR3 protein: CATSRDYKPNQPQHF
CDR3 DNA: TGTGCCACCAGCAGAGATTATAAGCCGAATCAGCCCCAGCATTTT

V gene: TRBV2
clone size: -
D gene: -
J gene: TRBJ1-5
CDR3 protein: CASSEGEKPQHF
CDR3 DNA: TGTGCCAGCAGTGAAGGTGAGAAGCCCCAGCATTTT

V gene: TRBV15
clone size: once
D gene: -
J gene: TRBJ2-5
CDR3 protein: CATSSSQDYQETQYF
CDR3 DNA: TGTGCCACCAGCAGCTCCCAGGACTACCAAGAGACCCAGTACTTC

V gene: TRBV19
clone size: few
D gene: TRBD1
J gene: TRBJ1-1
CDR3 protein: CASSIQGVGTEAFF
CDR3 DNA: TGTGCCAGTAGTATACAGGGGGTAGGCACTGAAGCTTTCTTT

V gene: TRBV5-4
clone size: -
D gene: -
J gene: TRBJ2-3
CDR3 protein: CASSLARSSTSTDTQYF
CDR3 DNA: TGTGCCAGCAGCTTGGCCCGATCCTCCACTAGCACAGATACGCAGTATTTT

V gene: TRBV5-1
clone size: -
D gene: -
J gene: TRBJ1-1
CDR3 protein: CASSLNRDTEAFF
CDR3 DNA: TGCGCCAGCAGCTTGAACAGGGACACTGAAGCTTTCTTT

V gene: TRBV5-4
clone size: -
D gene: -
J gene: TRBJ2-1
CDR3 protein: CASSVREKQFF
CDR3 DNA: TGTGCCAGCAGCGTTCGGGAGAAGCAGTTCTTC

V gene: TRBV9
clone size: once
D gene: -
J gene: TRBJ1-1
CDR3 protein: CASSVGDPLGTEAFF
CDR3 DNA: TGTGCCAGCAGCGTTGGTGACCCACTAGGCACTGAAGCTTTCTTT

V gene: TRBV18
clone size: -
D gene: TRBD2
J gene: TRBJ2-1
CDR3 protein: CASSPLAGDEQFF
CDR3 DNA: TGTGCCAGCTCTCCCCTAGCGGGAGATGAGCAGTTCTTC

V gene: TRBV7-9
clone size: -
D gene: TRBD1
J gene: TRBJ1-2
CDR3 protein: CASSPHTGDGYTF
CDR3 DNA: TGTGCCAGCAGCCCGCATACAGGGGACGGCTACACCTTC

V gene: TRBV6-4
clone size: -
D gene: TRBD2
J gene: TRBJ2-7
CDR3 protein: CASREKLAGPPYEQYF
CDR3 DNA: TGTGCCAGCAGGGAAAAACTAGCGGGCCCGCCCTACGAGCAGTACTTC

V gene: TRBV29-1
clone size: once
D gene: -
J gene: TRBJ2-5
CDR3 protein: CSQTYQETQYF
CDR3 DNA: TGCAGCCAGACTTACCAAGAGACCCAGTACTTC

V gene: TRBV28
clone size: -
D gene: -
J gene: TRBJ2-7
CDR3 protein: CASSFGSAESSYEQYF
CDR3 DNA: TGTGCCAGCAGTTTTGGATCGGCGGAAAGCTCCTACGAGCAGTACTTC

V gene: TRBV19
clone size: -
D gene: -
J gene: TRBJ1-2
CDR3 protein: CASTPQGYNGYTF
CDR3 DNA: TGTGCCAGTACTCCCCAGGGGTACAATGGCTACACCTTC

V gene: TRBV10-3
clone size: -
D gene: -
J gene: TRBJ2-3
CDR3 protein: CAISESGQGVLGTQYF
CDR3 DNA: TGTGCCATCAGTGAGTCGGGACAAGGGGTCTTAGGTACGCAGTATTTT

V gene: TRBV2
clone size: -
D gene: -
J gene: TRBJ2-2
CDR3 protein: CASRSRETGELFF
CDR3 DNA: TGTGCCAGCAGATCTCGGGAAACCGGGGAGCTGTTTTTT

V gene: TRBV5-4
clone size: -
D gene: -
J gene: TRBJ2-7
CDR3 protein: CASSLGRPPYEQYF
CDR3 DNA: TGTGCCAGCAGCTTGGGCAGGCCCCCCTACGAGCAGTACTTC

V gene: TRBV5-6
clone size: once
D gene: -
J gene: TRBJ2-2
CDR3 protein: CASSLALAGTGELFF
CDR3 DNA: TGTGCCAGCAGCTTGGCACTAGCTGGCACCGGGGAGCTGTTTTTT

V gene: TRBV4-1
clone size: -
D gene: TRBD2
J gene: TRBJ2-3
CDR3 protein: CASSLSGNSPDTQYF
CDR3 DNA: TGCGCCAGCAGCCTGAGCGGGAATTCCCCAGATACGCAGTATTTT

V gene: TRBV4-1
clone size: -
D gene: TRBD1
J gene: TRBJ2-7
CDR3 protein: CASSQPGTGEDEQYF
CDR3 DNA: TGCGCCAGCAGCCAACCCGGGACAGGGGAGGATGAGCAGTACTTC

V gene: TRBV27
clone size: -
D gene: -
J gene: TRBJ1-4
CDR3 protein: CASSLAMRERNEKLFF
CDR3 DNA: TGTGCCAGCAGCCTTGCGATGCGGGAGAGAAATGAAAAACTGTTTTTT

V gene: TRBV7-9
clone size: -
D gene: TRBD1
J gene: TRBJ1-5
CDR3 protein: CASSPQGDSNQPQHF
CDR3 DNA: TGTGCCAGCAGCCCTCAGGGGGACAGCAATCAGCCCCAGCATTTT

V gene: TRBV11-1
clone size: -
D gene: -
J gene: TRBJ1-5
CDR3 protein: CASSLSGTLNQPQHF
CDR3 DNA: TGTGCCAGCAGCTTAAGTGGAACACTAAATCAGCCCCAGCATTTT

V gene: TRBV19
clone size: -
D gene: TRBD1
J gene: TRBJ1-5
CDR3 protein: CASKSGTGGQPQHF
CDR3 DNA: TGTGCCAGTAAATCCGGGACAGGGGGTCAGCCCCAGCATTTT

V gene: TRBV11-2
clone size: -
D gene: TRBD2
J gene: TRBJ2-7
CDR3 protein: CASSWGLAGGVYEQYF
CDR3 DNA: TGTGCCAGCAGTTGGGGACTAGCGGGAGGGGTATACGAGCAGTACTTC

V gene: TRBV27
clone size: -
D gene: TRBD2
J gene: TRBJ2-7
CDR3 protein: CASSYLAGEDEQYF
CDR3 DNA: TGTGCCAGCAGTTACCTAGCGGGAGAGGATGAGCAGTACTTC